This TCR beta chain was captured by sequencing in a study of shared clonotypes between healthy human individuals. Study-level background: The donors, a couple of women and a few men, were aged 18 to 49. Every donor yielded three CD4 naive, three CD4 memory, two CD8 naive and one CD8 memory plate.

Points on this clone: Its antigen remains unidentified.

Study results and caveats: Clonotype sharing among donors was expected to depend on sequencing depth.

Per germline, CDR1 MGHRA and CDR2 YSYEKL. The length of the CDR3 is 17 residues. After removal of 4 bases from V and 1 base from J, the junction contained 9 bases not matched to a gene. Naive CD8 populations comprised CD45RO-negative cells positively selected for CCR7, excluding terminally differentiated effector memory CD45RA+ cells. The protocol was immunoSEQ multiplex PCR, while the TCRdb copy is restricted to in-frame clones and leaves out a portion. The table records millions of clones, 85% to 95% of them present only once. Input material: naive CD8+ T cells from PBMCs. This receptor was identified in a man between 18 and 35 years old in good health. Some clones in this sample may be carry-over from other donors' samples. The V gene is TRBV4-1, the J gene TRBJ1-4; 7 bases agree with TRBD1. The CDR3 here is CASSPLPTGITNEKLFF. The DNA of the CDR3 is TGCGCCAGCAGCCCACTCCCGACAGGGATAACTAATGAAAAACTGTTTTTT.